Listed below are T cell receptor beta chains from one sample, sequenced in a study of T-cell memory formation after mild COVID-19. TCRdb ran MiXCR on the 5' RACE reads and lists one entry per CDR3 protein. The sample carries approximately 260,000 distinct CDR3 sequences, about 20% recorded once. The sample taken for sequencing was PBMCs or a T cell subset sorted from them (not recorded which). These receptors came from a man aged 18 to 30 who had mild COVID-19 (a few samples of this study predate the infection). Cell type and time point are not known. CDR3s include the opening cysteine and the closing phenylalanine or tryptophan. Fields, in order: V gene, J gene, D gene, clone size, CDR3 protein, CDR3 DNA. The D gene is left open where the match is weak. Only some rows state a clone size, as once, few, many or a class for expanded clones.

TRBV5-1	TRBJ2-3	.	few	CASSLASITDTQYF	TGCGCCAGCAGCTTGGCGTCTATCACAGATACGCAGTATTTT
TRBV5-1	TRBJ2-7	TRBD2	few	CASSLQPSGSSYEQYF	TGCGCCAGCAGCTTGCAGCCTAGCGGGAGCTCCTACGAGCAGTACTTC
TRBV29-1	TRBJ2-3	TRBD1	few	CSVGDSSQYF	TGCAGCGTTGGGGACAGTAGCCAGTATTTT
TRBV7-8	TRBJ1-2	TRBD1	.	CASSPFTGGEYGYTF	TGTGCCAGCAGCCCCTTCACAGGGGGCGAGTATGGCTACACCTTC
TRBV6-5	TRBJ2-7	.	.	CASSPRSSSYEQYF	TGTGCCAGCAGCCCCAGGTCGAGCTCCTACGAGCAGTACTTC
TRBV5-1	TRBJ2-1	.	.	CASSLTGSYNEQFF	TGCGCCAGCAGCTTGACAGGGTCCTACAATGAGCAGTTCTTC
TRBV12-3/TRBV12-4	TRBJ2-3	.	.	CASSKGSTDTQYF	TGTGCCAGCAGCAAGGGTTCCACAGATACGCAGTATTTT
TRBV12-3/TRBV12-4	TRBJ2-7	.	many	CASRGLSPTYEQYF	TGTGCCAGCCGGGGACTTTCGCCTACCTACGAGCAGTACTTC
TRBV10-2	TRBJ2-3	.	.	CASSESRRGYTQYF	TGCGCCAGCAGTGAGTCGCGCAGGGGATATACGCAGTATTTT
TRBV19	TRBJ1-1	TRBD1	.	CASATGGPEAFF	TGTGCCAGTGCGACAGGGGGCCCTGAAGCTTTCTTT
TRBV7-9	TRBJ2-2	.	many	CASSLFGLRGSGELFF	TGTGCCAGCAGCTTATTTGGCCTAAGAGGGTCCGGGGAGCTGTTTTTT
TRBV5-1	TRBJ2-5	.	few	CASSLFAGRETQYF	TGCGCCAGCAGCTTGTTTGCGGGGAGAGAGACCCAGTACTTC
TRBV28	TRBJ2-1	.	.	CASRRGAEQFF	TGTGCCAGCCGACGGGGCGCCGAGCAGTTCTTC
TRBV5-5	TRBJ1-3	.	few	CASSFSLSSGNTIYF	TGTGCCAGCAGCTTCTCCTTATCCTCTGGAAACACCATATATTTT
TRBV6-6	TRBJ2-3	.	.	CASIHSPWGANPDTQYF	TGTGCCAGCATTCATAGCCCTTGGGGGGCCAACCCCGATACGCAGTATTTT
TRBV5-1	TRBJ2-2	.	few	CASSPGGGEVTGELFF	TGCGCCAGCAGCCCAGGCGGAGGGGAGGTTACCGGGGAGCTGTTTTTT
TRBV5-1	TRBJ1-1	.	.	CASSLKRPTDTEAFF	TGCGCCAGCAGCTTGAAACGACCGACCGACACTGAAGCTTTCTTT
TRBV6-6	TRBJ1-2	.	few	CASGADYGYTF	TGTGCCAGCGGGGCAGACTATGGCTACACCTTC
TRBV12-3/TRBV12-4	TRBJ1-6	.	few	CASLDGSYNSPLHF	TGTGCCAGCTTGGACGGCTCCTATAATTCACCCCTCCACTTT
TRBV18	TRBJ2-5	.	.	CASSPGGVEETQYF	TGTGCCAGCTCACCCGGTGGGGTGGAAGAGACCCAGTACTTC
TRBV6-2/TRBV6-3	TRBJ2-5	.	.	CASSGAGTQETQYF	TGTGCCAGCAGTGGAGCGGGCACCCAAGAGACCCAGTACTTC
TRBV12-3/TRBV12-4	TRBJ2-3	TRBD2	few	CASSLALAGGRNTQYF	TGTGCCAGCAGTTTAGCACTAGCGGGGGGGCGCAATACGCAGTATTTT
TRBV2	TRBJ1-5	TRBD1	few	CASTGQADQPQHF	TGTGCCAGCACTGGACAGGCTGATCAGCCCCAGCATTTT
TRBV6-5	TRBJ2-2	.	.	CASTPWRGLTGELFF	TGTGCCAGCACCCCCTGGAGGGGGCTCACCGGGGAGCTGTTTTTT
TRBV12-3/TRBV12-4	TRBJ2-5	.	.	CASTPGGNWGTQYF	TGTGCCAGCACCCCAGGGGGGAATTGGGGGACCCAGTACTTC
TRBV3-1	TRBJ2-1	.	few	CASSQADSEQFF	TGTGCCAGCAGCCAAGCGGACAGTGAGCAGTTCTTC
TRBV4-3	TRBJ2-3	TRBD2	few	CASSQVAGGPDTQYF	TGCGCCAGCAGCCAAGTAGCGGGCGGGCCAGATACGCAGTATTTT
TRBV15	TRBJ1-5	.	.	CATSSGTTGHAPQHF	TGTGCCACCTCTTCCGGGACAACGGGTCACGCGCCCCAGCATTTT
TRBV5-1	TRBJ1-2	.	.	CASSLGQNGYTF	TGCGCCAGCAGCTTGGGACAGAATGGCTACACCTTC
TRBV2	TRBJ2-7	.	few	CASTSGISYEQYF	TGTGCCAGCACGTCCGGGATCTCCTACGAGCAGTACTTC
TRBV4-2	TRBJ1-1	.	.	CASSQGHQNTEAFF	TGTGCCAGCAGCCAAGGACACCAGAACACTGAAGCTTTCTTT
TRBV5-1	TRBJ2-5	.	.	CASALGGMRETQYF	TGCGCCAGCGCCCTTGGGGGGATGAGGGAGACCCAGTACTTC
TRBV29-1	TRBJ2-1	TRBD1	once	CSVAPRQGVGEQFF	TGCAGCGTTGCCCCTCGACAGGGGGTTGGTGAGCAGTTCTTC
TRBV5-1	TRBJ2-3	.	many	CASSGDSRRDTQYF	TGCGCCAGCAGTGGAGATTCTCGGAGAGATACGCAGTATTTT
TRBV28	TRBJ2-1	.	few	CASRKIDEQFF	TGTGCCAGCAGGAAGATCGATGAGCAGTTCTTC
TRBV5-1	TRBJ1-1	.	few	CASSSRAQNTEAFF	TGCGCCAGCAGCTCTAGGGCCCAGAACACTGAAGCTTTCTTT
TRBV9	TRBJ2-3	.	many	CASSLDSPTDTQYF	TGTGCCAGCAGCCTAGACTCCCCAACAGATACGCAGTATTTT
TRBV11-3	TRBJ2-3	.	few	CASSLGQRDTQYF	TGTGCCAGCAGCTTAGGACAGAGGGATACGCAGTATTTT